Listed below are T cell receptor beta chains from one sample, sequenced in a study of blood T cell repertoires in COVID-19. TCRdb keeps only in-frame clones here, not all; method: immunoSEQ multiplex PCR. The table records roughly 70,000 clones, about 88% of them present only once. The sequenced material came from peripheral blood. The receptors were gathered from an elderly man with acute or convalescent COVID-19. The CDR3 runs from the conserved cysteine through the conserved F or W. D genes are given only for firm matches. Size is omitted from some rows. Given values are once, few, many or a class for expanded clones.

>TRBJ1-2|NA|TRBV28|NA
CASSLSAGLDYGYTF
TGTGCCAGCAGTTTATCAGCGGGGTTAGACTATGGCTACACCTTC
>TRBJ2-2|NA|TRBV19|NA
CASSPRAATYGELFF
TGTGCCAGTAGTCCCAGGGCCGCTACTTACGGGGAGCTGTTTTTT
>TRBJ2-1|NA|TRBV4-1|NA
CASSHLLNNEQFF
TGCGCCAGCAGCCACTTACTAAACAATGAGCAGTTCTTC
>TRBJ1-6|TRBD1|TRBV27|NA
CASSLTGEPLHF
TGTGCCAGCAGCTTGACAGGGGAACCCCTCCACTTT
>TRBJ2-3|TRBD2|TRBV6-4|NA
CASSEGLAGTDTQYF
TGTGCCAGCAGTGAAGGACTAGCGGGCACAGATACGCAGTATTTT
>TRBJ1-1|NA|TRBV3-1/TRBV3-2|NA
CASSQEKGVGAFF
TGTGCCAGCAGCCAAGAGAAGGGGGTTGGGGCTTTCTTT
>TRBJ2-2|NA|TRBV27|NA
CASSYTPAGELFF
TGTGCCAGCAGTTACACCCCAGCCGGGGAGCTGTTTTTT
>TRBJ2-1|TRBD2|TRBV4-1|NA
CASSHPTSGPTYNEQFF
TGCGCCAGCAGCCACCCGACTAGCGGACCTACCTACAATGAGCAGTTCTTC
>TRBJ1-5|NA|TRBV12-5|once
CASGLGAYGQPQHF
TGTGCTAGTGGTTTAGGGGCGTATGGCCAGCCCCAGCATTTT
>TRBJ2-3|NA|TRBV6-2/TRBV6-3|NA
CASSTGLREYF
TGTGCCAGCAGTACAGGGCTCAGGGAGTATTTT
>TRBJ2-1|TRBD1|TRBV6-1|NA
CASSGSGTGQLGEQFF
TGTGCCAGCAGTGGATCCGGGACAGGCCAACTGGGTGAGCAGTTCTTC
>TRBJ1-1|TRBD1|TRBV3-1/TRBV3-2|NA
CASSPGQGLGEAFF
TGTGCCAGCAGCCCGGGACAGGGACTGGGTGAAGCTTTCTTT
>TRBJ2-5|TRBD2|TRBV7-2|NA
CASSWGLAVGETQYF
TGTGCCAGCAGCTGGGGACTAGCGGTGGGGGAGACCCAGTACTTC
>TRBJ1-1|NA|TRBV6-5|few
CASGRDISIGAFF
TGTGCCAGCGGCCGGGACATATCTATAGGAGCTTTCTTT
>TRBJ2-7|NA|TRBV5-6|NA
CASSRLNYEQYF
TGTGCCAGCAGTCGACTTAACTACGAGCAGTACTTC
>TRBJ1-2|NA|TRBV29-1|NA
CSGGLVSSYTF
TGCAGCGGGGGCTTGGTTAGTAGCTACACCTTC
>TRBJ2-7|TRBD2|TRBV30|NA
CAWSPKTGLGYEQYF
TGTGCCTGGAGCCCCAAAACGGGACTAGGGTACGAGCAGTACTTC
>TRBJ1-6|TRBD1|TRBV9|NA
CASSAGDRSPLHF
TGTGCCAGCAGCGCCGGGGACAGATCACCCCTCCACTTT
>TRBJ2-7|NA|TRBV5-6|NA
CASSLYGAGDYEQYF
TGTGCCAGCAGCTTGTATGGAGCAGGGGACTACGAGCAGTACTTC
>TRBJ2-1|TRBD2|TRBV29-1|NA
CSVEGIAGQSYNEQFF
TGCAGCGTTGAGGGGATAGCGGGGCAGTCCTACAATGAGCAGTTCTTC
>TRBJ2-2|TRBD2|TRBV7-3|NA
CASSRGLADTGELFF
TGTGCCAGCAGTCGTGGACTAGCGGACACCGGGGAGCTGTTTTTT
>TRBJ1-6|NA|TRBV6-5|NA
CASSPTWGGDSPLHF
TGTGCCAGCAGTCCCACCTGGGGAGGTGATTCACCCCTCCACTTT
>TRBJ1-1|TRBD1|TRBV27|NA
CASSFGTANTEAFF
TGTGCCAGCAGTTTTGGGACAGCGAACACTGAAGCTTTCTTT
>TRBJ2-4|TRBD2|TRBV6-1|NA
CASSELASGSGDIQYF
TGTGCCAGCAGTGAACTGGCTAGCGGGTCGGGAGACATTCAGTACTTC
>TRBJ2-1|NA|TRBV24-1|NA
CATSDLATRQFF
TGTGCCACCAGTGATCTGGCTACTAGACAGTTCTTC
>TRBJ1-2|NA|TRBV18|NA
CASSSGIDYGYTF
TGTGCCAGCTCATCCGGGATCGACTATGGCTACACCTTC
>TRBJ1-1|NA|TRBV10-3|NA
CAISDGRNTEAFF
TGTGCCATCAGTGATGGCAGGAACACTGAAGCTTTCTTT
>TRBJ2-3|NA|TRBV12-3/TRBV12-4|NA
CASSADTQYF
TGTGCCAGCAGCGCAGATACGCAGTATTTT
>TRBJ2-5|NA|TRBV15|once
CATSRDPGLGETQYF
TGTGCCACCAGCAGAGATCCAGGGTTAGGGGAGACCCAGTACTTC
>TRBJ2-2|TRBD1|TRBV5-1|NA
CASSPPGQGTTGELFF
TGCGCCAGCAGCCCTCCGGGACAGGGTACCACCGGGGAGCTGTTTTTT
>TRBJ2-5|TRBD2|TRBV6-6|NA
CASSPTLAGGQETQYF
TGTGCCAGCAGTCCGACACTAGCGGGGGGCCAAGAGACCCAGTACTTC
>TRBJ1-1|NA|TRBV4-1|NA
CASSRDNWNTEAFF
TGCGCCAGCTCAAGGGACAACTGGAACACTGAAGCTTTCTTT
>TRBJ2-5|TRBD2|TRBV4-1|NA
CASSQEVAGRAGAQATQYF
TGCGCCAGCAGCCAGGAGGTGGCGGGACGAGCGGGGGCCCAGGCTACCCAGTACTTC
>TRBJ1-3|NA|TRBV7-9|NA
CASSLGQGNTIYF
TGTGCCAGCAGCTTAGGACAGGGAAACACCATATATTTT
>TRBJ1-3|NA|TRBV5-1|NA
CASSQGDISGNTIYF
TGCGCCAGCAGCCAAGGGGACATCTCTGGAAACACCATATATTTT
>TRBJ1-2|NA|TRBV7-9|once
CASSPPLTIGGYTF
TGTGCCAGCAGCCCCCCCCTGACAATCGGAGGCTACACCTTC
>TRBJ1-2|NA|TRBV7-9|NA
CASSLVGGNGYTF
TGTGCCAGCAGCTTAGTGGGAGGGAACGGCTACACCTTC
>TRBJ1-1|NA|TRBV29-1|few
CSVDRFEAFF
TGCAGCGTGGACAGATTTGAAGCTTTCTTT
>TRBJ1-1|TRBD1|TRBV5-4|NA
CASSRQGFEAFF
TGTGCCAGCAGCCGACAGGGATTTGAAGCTTTCTTT
>TRBJ2-3|NA|TRBV28|NA
CASNRRTSTDTQYF
TGTGCCAGCAACCGGCGGACTAGCACAGATACGCAGTATTTT
>TRBJ2-5|TRBD2|TRBV19|once
CASSYTSGRETQYF
TGTGCCAGTAGTTATACTAGCGGGAGAGAGACCCAGTACTTC
>TRBJ2-1|NA|TRBV7-8|NA
CASISGTPTYNEQFF
TGTGCCAGCATCTCCGGGACACCTACCTACAATGAGCAGTTCTTC
>TRBJ1-1|NA|TRBV12-3/TRBV12-4|NA
CASRFATGTEAFF
TGTGCCAGCAGATTCGCCACGGGGACTGAAGCTTTCTTT
>TRBJ2-2|TRBD1|TRBV2|NA
CASRPPGQGPGELFF
TGTGCCAGCAGACCTCCGGGACAGGGCCCCGGGGAGCTGTTTTTT
>TRBJ2-7|TRBD1|TRBV4-1|NA
CASSQVGQGDEQYF
TGCGCCAGCAGCCAAGTCGGGCAGGGGGACGAGCAGTACTTC
>TRBJ1-2|NA|TRBV23-1|NA
CASSQPRVSIRDGYTF
TGCGCCAGCAGTCAACCCCGGGTGTCAATTCGGGATGGCTACACCTTC
>TRBJ1-6|TRBD1|TRBV23-1|NA
CASRTGTAGSPLHF
TGCGCCAGCAGGACGGGGACAGCGGGTTCACCCCTCCACTTT
>TRBJ2-7|NA|TRBV23-1|NA
CASSPHYEQYF
TGCGCCAGCAGTCCCCACTACGAGCAGTACTTC
>TRBJ1-5|NA|TRBV6-1|NA
CASSEPGRQGGQPQHF
TGTGCCAGCAGTGAACCCGGACGTCAGGGTGGGCAGCCCCAGCATTTT